Presented here are 4 T cell receptor beta chains from one specimen sequenced in a study of vaccination and CD4 T cells after COVID-19. Cultured CD4+ T-cell DNA underwent Oncomine TCR Beta short-read sequencing. TCRdb reprocessed the PCR reads via MiXCR and lists one record per CDR3 protein. The sample carries roughly 7,300 distinct CDR3 sequences, around 46% recorded once. Antigens of these TCRs are unknown. The treatment denotes: roughly ten-day PBMC culture with coronavirus spike peptide pools or control peptides (ViraFEST assay). Prior to the COVID-19 pandemic (2011-2018), the unexposed donor's CD4+ T cells were collected. The sample comprised CD4+ T cells from blood, cultured in vitro. The receptors derive from a human donor in good health.

The J gene is TRBJ1-1, the V gene TRBV20-1; D is perhaps TRBD1 (6 bases). Germline values: CDR1 DFQATT, CDR2 SNEGSKA (reference sequence). The length of the CDR3 is 14 residues. DNA for the CDR3: TGCAGAGCACTACAGGGATCGGTAAAGACTGAAGCTTTCTTT. Protein sequence: CRALQGSVKTEAFF.

J is TRBJ2-1 and V is TRBV7-3; 13 nucleotides align to TRBD2. This CDR3 comprises 15 residues. CDR1 is SGHTA and CDR2 is FQGTGA in the germline V gene. The ends lost 4 bases at V and 6 bases at J; junction bases unmatched: 3. CDR3 protein: CASSSLAGGLNEQFF. CDR3 bases: TGTGCCAGCAGCTCACTAGCGGGGGGGCTCAATGAGCAGTTCTTC.

Turning to this clonotype: Germline is not matched at one junction end, which may reflect a read error. The chain has TRBV14 and TRBJ2-3; weak D call: TRBD2 (6 bases). The CDR3 is 15 residues long. CDR1 is SGHDN, CDR2 FVKESK, per germline. Here the CDR3 reads CASCQTLAYTDTQYF. The DNA for the CDR3 is TGTGCCAGCTGCCAAACTCTAGCGTACACAGATACGCAGTATTTT.

This rearrangement joins TRBV6-1 to TRBJ2-3; possibly TRBD2 for D (6 bases). V was trimmed by 7 bases and J by 0 bases, leaving 14 bases between them. From germline, CDR1 is MNHNS and CDR2 SASEGT. CDR3 size: 15 residues. DNA for the CDR3: TGTGCCAGCACGAGCCGGGCGGGGAGCACAGATACGCAGTATTTT. Its protein product is CASTSRAGSTDTQYF.